This T cell receptor (beta chain) is from a study of early T cells in non-severe SARS-CoV-2 infection. Turning to the study itself: Chains were unpaired, as sequencing was done on bulk RNA from unsorted whole blood. General study results and limits: Anti-spike CD8 responses were favored in VDJdb matching, and private and CD4 specificities were missed.

CDR1 is MGHRA, CDR2 YSYEKL, per germline. V shed 0 bases and J shed 3 bases, with 14 bases lying between them. The CDR3 totals 17 residues. The sample holds a few counts of this clonotype. Its target is not known. Unique molecular identifiers tagged individual cDNA molecules. One entry per CDR3 protein results from TCRdb running MiXCR on the 5' RACE reads. The table records approximately 100,000 distinct CDR3 sequences, about 10% of them present only once. The sample taken for sequencing was whole blood. The sequence came from an adult who was a healthcare worker with PCR-confirmed SARS-CoV-2 infection or an uninfected control (not recorded which). The chain uses TRBV4-1 and TRBJ1-4; D may be TRBD1 (6 bases). The CDR3 loop reads CASSQEPTGAANEKLFF. The CDR3 region has the DNA TGCGCCAGCAGCCAAGAGCCGACAGGCGCGGCTAATGAAAAACTGTTTTTT.